These 4 T cell receptor beta chains originate from one sample sequenced in a study of T-cell reconstitution after alpha-beta-depleted transplantation in children. The TCRbeta library incorporated unique molecular identifiers. TCRdb fed the PCR reads into MiXCR, producing one record per CDR3 protein. The sample has around 300,000 distinct CDR3 sequences; roughly a tenth are singletons. The sequencing here drew on PBMCs, taken before TCRalphabeta/CD19-depleted stem cell transplant. Receptors originate from a boy under two years old with acute myeloid leukemia, due to receive a stem cell transplant.

There are many counts of this clonotype. The rearrangement uses TRBV20-1 and TRBJ2-1, with TRBD2 matching over 9 bases. The CDR3 contains 14 residues. Trimming took 5 bases from V and 12 from J; bases not matched to a gene: 14. Germline loops: CDR1 DFQATT, CDR2 SNEGSKA (reference sequence). The DNA of the CDR3 is TGCAGTGCTCCTGACTGGGCGGGGGGGCCTGGGCAGTTCTTC. It specifies CSAPDWAGGPGQFF.

This clonotype occurred a few times. J is TRBJ2-6 and V is TRBV14; D uncertain. This CDR3 is 17 amino acids long. CDR1 is SGHDN and CDR2 is FVKESK in the germline V gene. Trimming took 1 base from V and 0 from J, leaving 10 bases between them. The CDR3 DNA sequence: TGTGCCAGCAGCCAAGCCCGGGTGCTCTCTGGGGCCAACGTCCTGACTTTC. This sequence encodes CASSQARVLSGANVLTF.

This clonotype was counted ten times or more. The chain combines TRBV5-1 with TRBJ2-7; D possibly corresponds to TRBD1 (6 bases). V was clipped by 7 bases and J by 2 bases, with 16 bases between them. This CDR3 comprises 14 residues. Germline assignment: CDR1 SGHRS and CDR2 YFSETQ. For the CDR3, the DNA is TGCGCCAGCCGCGCTTTGACAGGCACCTACGAGCAGTACTTC. Its translation: CASRALTGTYEQYF.

Ten or more counts support this clonotype. This sequence joins TRBV11-2 and TRBJ2-7; no clear D. CDR3 length: 14 residues. Trimming stripped 4 bases from V and 3 bases from J, with 13 bases between. Germline values: CDR1 SGHAT, CDR2 FQNNGV. The chain's CDR3 is CASSSSTDGYEQYF. The CDR3 nucleotides are TGTGCCAGCAGCTCCAGCACTGATGGCTACGAGCAGTACTTC.